This T cell receptor (beta chain) is drawn from a study of T cell clonotyping in hematopoietic cell transplantation. The CDR3 is 16 residues long. In germline, CDR1 is SGHTA, CDR2 FQGNSA. With 5 bases removed from V and 4 bases from J, the gap between germline ends came to 18 bases. TCRdb's table, derived via immunoSEQ multiplex PCR, lists solely in-frame clones and lacks some. This table has about 12,000 clones, 80% to 95% appearing once. This receptor was taken from a woman aged 50 to 60 in good health. Some clones in this sample may be carry-over from other donors' samples. The sequenced sample was peripheral blood mononuclear cells. The rearrangement uses TRBV7-2 and TRBJ1-3, with D possibly matching TRBD1 (6 bases). The CDR3: CASSPSAGARGNTIYF. The CDR3 coding sequence is TGTGCCAGCAGCCCTAGTGCGGGGGCGAGGGGAAACACCATATATTTT.